The 30 T cell receptor beta chains presented below share a single source sample, sequenced in a study of blood T cell repertoires in COVID-19. Sequencing used immunoSEQ multiplex PCR; TCRdb keeps in-frame clones, though not all of them. The table includes approximately 250,000 clones, approximately 85% detected once. Sequencing was performed on peripheral blood. The receptors shown here come from a middle-aged man with acute or convalescent COVID-19.

The V gene is TRBV5-1, the J gene TRBJ2-2; no reliable D call. V dropped 0 bases and J dropped 0 bases, with 9 bases sitting between them. Germline CDR1 SGHRS, CDR2 YFSETQ. The CDR3 sequence is 16 residues long. CDR3 residues: CASSLALVANTGELFF. In DNA, the CDR3 is TGCGCCAGCAGCTTGGCCCTTGTTGCGAACACCGGGGAGCTGTTTTTT.

The V call is TRBV30, the J call TRBJ1-5; D call uncertain. The CDR3 has 13 residues. Germline V gene sequence: CDR1 GTSNPN, CDR2 SVGIG (reference sequence). Trimming removed 1 base from V and 2 bases from J, with 6 bases in between. In DNA, the CDR3 is TGTGCCTGGAGTGGGAGGGGCAATCAGCCCCAGCATTTT. This sequence encodes CAWSGRGNQPQHF.

This rearrangement joins TRBV7-2 to TRBJ2-3; TRBD1 matches 8 bases. CDR1 and CDR2 (germline): SGHTA, FQGNSA. V lost 3 bases to trimming and J lost 3 bases; unmatched junction nucleotides: 11. The CDR3 spans 17 residues. For the CDR3, the DNA is TGTGCCAGCAGCTTGGAGGGGGCGGACAGGGCGACAGATACGCAGTATTTT. This codes for CASSLEGADRATDTQYF.

This clone was counted ten times or more. V usage is TRBV6-2 or TRBV6-3 and J usage is TRBJ1-6, with TRBD1 identical over 8 bases. Germline CDR1 MNHEY, CDR2 SVGEGT. The CDR3 spans 14 residues. After removal of 6 bases from V and 9 bases from J, the junction contained 7 bases not matched to a gene. The chain's CDR3 is CASSQGAYASPLHF. The CDR3 coding sequence is TGTGCCAGCAGCCAGGGGGCGTACGCTTCACCCCTCCACTTT.

The chain uses TRBV5-4 and TRBJ2-5, with D hard to call. Trimming took off 0 bases at V and 5 bases at J, with 8 bases between the two ends. Per the germline V gene, CDR1 is SGHNT and CDR2 is YYREEE (reference sequence). The CDR3 extends over 13 amino acids. The CDR3 DNA reads as TGTGCCAGCAGCTTGGCCGCACGGGAGACCCAGTACTTC. This translates into CASSLAARETQYF. The full variable domain, with the rest looked up from reference TRBV5-4 and TRBJ2-5, is ETGVTQSPTHLIKTRGQQVTLRCSSQSGHNTVSWYQQALGQGPQFIFQYYREEENGRGNFPPRFSGLQFPNYSSELNVNALELDDSALYLCASSLAARETQYFGPGTRLLVL.

The chain employs TRBV7-2 and TRBJ1-3, with 9 bases that match TRBD1. The CDR3 is 13 amino acids. The V gene end was trimmed by 7 bases and the J gene end by 8 bases; junction bases not matched to a gene: 6. Germline V gives CDR1 SGHTA, CDR2 FQGNSA. This chain's CDR3 is CASTRDREYTIYF. The CDR3 nucleotides are TGTGCCAGCACCAGGGACAGGGAATACACCATATATTTT.

The chain has TRBV29-1 and TRBJ2-7; TRBD1 matches 7 bases. Germline V gene sequence: CDR1 SQVTM, CDR2 ANQGSEA. The CDR3 runs 14 residues. The V and J ends lost 4 bases and 0 bases, in that order; junction bases with no gene match: 6. The CDR3 bases are TGCAGCGTTGGACGGGACAGAAGCTCCTACGAGCAGTACTTC. It is translated as CSVGRDRSSYEQYF.

CDR3 amino acids: CASSLRGAGDTQYF. The CDR3 DNA sequence: TGTGCCAGCAGTTTACGGGGGGCGGGGGATACGCAGTATTTT. The gene calls are TRBV27 and TRBJ2-3, with a possible D match to TRBD2 (7 bases). With 2 bases removed from V and 6 bases from J, the gap between germline ends came to 12 bases. The CDR3 is 14 residues long. Germline-derived CDR1 and CDR2 are MNHEY and SMNVEV (reference sequence).

The V gene is TRBV5-6, the J gene TRBJ1-1, with TRBD1 matching over 8 bases. V trimming: 2 bases; J trimming: 5 bases; junction bases outside the gene matches: 5. This CDR3 spans 14 amino acids. Germline lookup yields CDR1 SGHDT and CDR2 YYEEEE. In DNA form, the CDR3 reads TGTGCCAGCAGCTTTCAGGGGGCAAGAACTGAAGCTTTCTTT. It specifies CASSFQGARTEAFF.

The chain combines TRBV19 with TRBJ2-2; 7 bases are shared with TRBD2. J was trimmed by 2 bases and V by 9 bases; bases with no gene match: 3. The CDR3 is 13 amino acids. CDR1 and CDR2 from the germline V gene are LNHDA and SQIVND (reference sequence). The CDR3 region is CASGGGNTGELFF. The CDR3 DNA reads TGTGCCAGCGGCGGGGGAAACACCGGGGAGCTGTTTTTT.

The chain combines TRBV19 with TRBJ2-1; 8 bases agree with TRBD1. There are 17 residues in the CDR3. V dropped 4 bases and J dropped 0; count of bases not matched to a gene: 8. CDR1 is LNHDA and CDR2 is SQIVND in the germline V gene (reference sequence). The CDR3 DNA sequence: TGTGCCAGTAGTAGTTGGGACAGGCGAGCCTCCTACAATGAGCAGTTCTTC. Its protein product is CASSSWDRRASYNEQFF.

The chain combines TRBV13 with TRBJ1-4; 9 bases agree with TRBD1. There are 14 residues in the CDR3. The V and J ends lost 5 bases and 7 bases, in that order; junction bases with no gene match: 5. The V gene's germline CDR1 is PRHDT and CDR2 FYEKMQ (reference sequence). The CDR3 loop reads CASSLGQGTEKLFF. The CDR3 nucleotides are TGTGCCAGCAGCCTGGGACAGGGAACTGAAAAACTGTTTTTT.

The chain has TRBV5-1 and TRBJ1-5; no clear D. Between the trimmed V and J ends, which lost 0 bases and 5 bases, there was a span of 12 bases. This CDR3 is built from 15 residues. Germline CDR1 is SGHRS and CDR2 is YFSETQ. The CDR3 loop reads CASSLGEKKDQPQHF. The CDR3 region has the DNA TGCGCCAGCAGCTTGGGGGAGAAAAAGGATCAGCCCCAGCATTTT.

The chain has TRBV5-6 and TRBJ2-1, with 9 nucleotides matching TRBD2. The CDR3 is made up of 16 amino acids. Trimming removed 4 bases from V and 4 bases from J; junction bases left unmatched: 9. Germline V gene sequence: CDR1 SGHDT, CDR2 YYEEEE. The CDR3 is CASSTGLALGYNEQFF. CDR3 in DNA: TGTGCCAGCAGCACGGGACTAGCCTTGGGATACAATGAGCAGTTCTTC.

The CDR3 DNA follows: TGTGCCAGCAGGACAGGGGGCGTTAACTATGGCTACACCTTC. It specifies CASRTGGVNYGYTF. The chain uses TRBV2 and TRBJ1-2, with 10 bases matching TRBD1. V lost 6 bases, J lost 1 base, and 2 bases stayed unmatched. The germline CDR1 and CDR2 sequences are SNHLY and FYNNEI. The CDR3 sequence is 14 residues long.

This chain joins TRBV28 and TRBJ2-7, with TRBD2 matching 11 bases. This CDR3 is built from 15 residues. V was pared by 7 bases and J by 5 bases, with 10 bases of the junction left unmatched. Germline assignment: CDR1 MDHEN and CDR2 SYDVKM. The CDR3 DNA is TGTGCCAGCACCTTAGCGGGGGGGAACCCCCACGAGCAGTACTTC. Translating gives CASTLAGGNPHEQYF.

This sequence joins TRBV12-2 and TRBJ2-5; the table's D call, TRBD2, was not checked against the DNA. TRBV12-2 is deemed a pseudogene. The CDR3 runs to 17 residues. The CDR3 region has the DNA TGTGCAAGTCGCTTCATCCGACTAGCGGGGGTTAGGGAGACCCAGTACTTC. Translating it yields CASRFIRLAGVRETQYF.

The chain recombines TRBV12-1 with TRBJ1-5; the table assigns TRBD1, which was not confirmed against the DNA. TRBV12-1 is an annotated pseudogene. There are 14 residues in the CDR3. The CDR3 loop is CASSIRGTHQPQHF. The CDR3 nucleotides are TGTGCCAGCAGCATAAGGGGGACCCATCAGCCCCAGCATTTT.

The table lists this clone with a count of one. The chain combines TRBV2 with TRBJ2-1; D perhaps matches TRBD1 (6 bases). There are 15 residues in the CDR3. CDR1 is SNHLY, CDR2 FYNNEI, per germline. Deletions cut 4 bases from V and 3 bases from J, with 13 bases between. The CDR3 nucleotides are TGTGCCAGCAGTGCTGGCAGGGGTGACTACAATGAGCAGTTCTTC. Amino acid sequence: CASSAGRGDYNEQFF.

This sequence joins TRBV29-1 and TRBJ1-1; TRBD1 agrees at 7 bases. The ends lost 5 bases at V and 1 base at J; junction bases unmatched: 1. This CDR3 spans 12 amino acids. The germline CDR1 and CDR2 sequences are SQVTM and ANQGSEA. CDR3 bases: TGCAGCGTTAGACAGGGGAACACTGAAGCTTTCTTT. Translation: CSVRQGNTEAFF.

The V gene is TRBV7-9, the J gene TRBJ1-1, with 7 bases matching TRBD1. V gave up 2 bases and J gave up 4 bases; unmatched junction bases: 1. Looked up from germline, CDR1 is SEHNR and CDR2 is FQNEAQ (reference sequence). CDR3 length equals 13 residues. Here the CDR3 reads CASSLYRGTEAFF. CDR3 nucleotides: TGTGCCAGCAGCTTATACAGGGGCACTGAAGCTTTCTTT. The whole variable domain, filled in from reference TRBV7-9 and TRBJ1-1, reads DTGVSQNPRHKITKRGQNVTFRCDPISEHNRLYWYRQTLGQGPEFLTYFQNEAQLEKSRLLSDRFSAERPKGSFSTLEIQRTEQGDSAMYLCASSLYRGTEAFFGQGTRLTVV.

This chain uses TRBV19 with TRBJ2-5, with D uncertain. The germline CDR1 and CDR2 sequences are LNHDA and SQIVND (reference sequence). The CDR3 covers 15 residues. The V gene lost 3 bases and the J gene lost 6 bases, with 17 bases spanning the gap. The CDR3: CASSIEVGSSKTQYF. The CDR3 coding sequence is TGTGCCAGTAGTATTGAGGTCGGGTCTTCAAAGACCCAGTACTTC.

J is TRBJ1-1 and V is TRBV30; D remains unclear. Per the germline V gene, CDR1 is GTSNPN and CDR2 is SVGIG (reference sequence). Between the trimmed V and J ends, which lost 2 bases and 2 bases, there was a span of 9 bases. The CDR3 sequence is 13 residues long. CDR3 in DNA: TGTGCCTGGAGTCCCAGGCTTAACACTGAAGCTTTCTTT. Its translation is CAWSPRLNTEAFF. The full variable domain, its missing parts supplied by reference TRBV30 and TRBJ1-1, is SQTIHQWPATLVQPVGSPLSLECTVEGTSNPNLYWYRQAAGRGLQLLFYSVGIGQISSEVPQNLSASRPQDRQFILSSKKLLLSDSGFYLCAWSPRLNTEAFFGQGTRLTVV.

The J gene is TRBJ1-4, the V gene TRBV14; D not resolved. In germline, CDR1 is SGHDN, CDR2 FVKESK. Trimming cost V 4 bases and J 4 bases, with 19 bases left between them. This CDR3 has 17 amino acids. CDR3 loop: CASSPQASQAFNEKLFF. The CDR3, as DNA: TGTGCCAGCAGCCCCCAAGCCAGCCAGGCTTTTAATGAAAAACTGTTTTTT. Combining the CDR3 with reference TRBV14 and TRBJ1-4 gives the whole variable domain EAGVTQFPSHSVIEKGQTVTLRCDPISGHDNLYWYRRVMGKEIKFLLHFVKESKQDESGMPNNRFLAERTGGTYSTLKVQPAELEDSGVYFCASSPQASQAFNEKLFFGSGTQLSVL.

The J gene is TRBJ1-6, the V gene TRBV30; D is unclear. Trimming took 4 bases from V and 0 from J, leaving 13 bases between them. This CDR3 is built from 16 residues. The V gene's germline CDR1 is GTSNPN and CDR2 SVGIG (reference sequence). The CDR3 here is CAWTPDFSSYNSPLHF. Written as DNA, the CDR3 is TGTGCCTGGACCCCGGACTTTAGCTCCTATAATTCACCCCTCCACTTT.

This chain joins TRBV10-1 and TRBJ2-1, with a tentative D call TRBD2 (5 bases). The CDR3 has 13 residues. V dropped 4 bases and J dropped 10 bases, with 14 bases sitting between them. Germline loops: CDR1 WNHNN, CDR2 SYGVQD (reference sequence). This chain's CDR3 is CASSVDSPGEQFF. The CDR3 nucleotides are TGCGCCAGCAGTGTGGACTCTCCTGGGGAGCAGTTCTTC.

J is TRBJ2-1 and V is TRBV6-1; TRBD2 matches at 9 bases. Germline CDR1 and CDR2: MNHNS and SASEGT. The CDR3 extends over 17 amino acids. The V segment lost 3 bases and the J segment 3 bases; nucleotides outside the gene matches: 9. CDR3 coding DNA: TGTGCCAGCAGTGATCCCCCGGGGCGGGGGGGCTACAATGAGCAGTTCTTC. Translated: CASSDPPGRGGYNEQFF.

The chain joins TRBV5-1 to TRBJ2-7; D is undetermined. The CDR3 length is 14 residues. The V gene's germline CDR1 is SGHRS and CDR2 YFSETQ. Trimming stripped 0 bases from V and 5 bases from J, with 12 bases between. In DNA, the CDR3 is TGCGCCAGCAGCTTGGAGTTGGGCTTCCACGAGCAGTACTTC. The encoded protein is CASSLELGFHEQYF.

The V call is TRBV18, the J call TRBJ1-2; 7 positions agree with TRBD1. This CDR3 spans 13 amino acids. The trim removed 4 bases at V and 4 bases at J, leaving 3 bases unmatched. CDR1 is KGHSH, CDR2 LQKENI, per germline. CDR3 loop: CASSLGTAYGYTF. The CDR3 DNA reads as TGTGCCAGCTCACTCGGGACAGCCTATGGCTACACCTTC.

This clone was detected only once. The CDR3 is CASRVYSGFYEQYF. The CDR3 nucleotides are TGTGCCAGCAGGGTCTATTCGGGGTTCTACGAGCAGTACTTC. The chain couples TRBV27 to TRBJ2-7; TRBD2 might be the D (5 bases). CDR3 length: 14 residues. Trimming pared 6 bases from V and 3 bases from J, leaving 15 bases between. Germline V gene data show CDR1 as MNHEY and CDR2 as SMNVEV (reference sequence).